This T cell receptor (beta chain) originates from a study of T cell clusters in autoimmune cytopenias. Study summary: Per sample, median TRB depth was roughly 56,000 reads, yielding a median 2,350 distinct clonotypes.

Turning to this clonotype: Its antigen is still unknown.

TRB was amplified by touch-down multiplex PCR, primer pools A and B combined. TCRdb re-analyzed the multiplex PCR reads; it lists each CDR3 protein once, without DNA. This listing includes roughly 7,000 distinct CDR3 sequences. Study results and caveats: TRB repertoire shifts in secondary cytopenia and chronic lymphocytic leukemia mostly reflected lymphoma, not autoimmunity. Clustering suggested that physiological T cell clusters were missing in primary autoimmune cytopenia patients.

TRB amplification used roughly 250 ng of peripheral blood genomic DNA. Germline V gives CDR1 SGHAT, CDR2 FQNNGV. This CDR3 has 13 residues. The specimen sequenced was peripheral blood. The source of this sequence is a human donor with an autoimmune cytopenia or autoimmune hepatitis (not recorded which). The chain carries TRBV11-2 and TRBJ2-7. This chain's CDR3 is CASSLGSAAEQYF.